This T cell receptor (beta chain) originates from a study of long-term antiretroviral therapy in people with HIV (dated by TCRdb to 2022 to 2024). Regarding the study in general: The earliest samples were collected approximately a decade before the 2015 WHO recommendation for immediate ART, a period when ART was typically delayed until CD4 counts fell. A retrospective serial study tested whether ART initiation and durable HIV suppression were associated with changes in peripheral blood TRB repertoire composition and diversity. A total of about 190 cryopreserved PBMC samples were contributed to the cohort by 30 adults with confirmed HIV infection, with samples collected serially over a mean of roughly six years (range 1-12). Of the approximately 32 participants with HIV, roughly twelve were female. No cross-contamination during QIAcube processing was seen in test extractions of a monoclonal T-cell line run alongside a few dozen polyclonal samples. Beyond this particular receptor, the publication reports: No data were available on ART adherence, viral resistance or therapy changes, limiting inferences about post-ART repertoire changes. Owing to limited PBMC availability, only the TCR beta chain was sequenced, without alpha chain pairing. A significant increase in TRB diversity was found to be associated with ART initiation, although TRB diversity was observed to remain significantly below that of transplant donor controls even after long-term ART. At every time point, the repertoire was dominated by expanded TRB clones first identified before ART initiation, although this dominance fluctuated and, in many PLHIV, declined after ART. The samples were dated from about 2003 to 2017, and the ART regimens that were used may be less effective than current ART regimens. HIV repertoires had narrower CDR3 length ranges than controls, and the network structure suggested an antigen-experienced repertoire that shifted only slightly toward naive after ART. Because cell numbers in pre-ART samples were limited, unsorted PBMC were profiled instead of sorted CD4+ and CD8+ T cells.

Participants were included only if at least one PBMC sample before ART initiation and at least two post-ART samples were available. Treatment was received in the United States of America by all participants with HIV. Before DNA extraction, cryopreserved samples containing roughly 0.85-11 million PBMC were thawed and washed. At the time of the earliest PBMC sample, participants with HIV were aged between about 20 and 55 years. PBMC samples were contributed by each participant from 1-4 timepoints before ART initiation and 2-8 timepoints after ART initiation, with a median of 7 samples. For every participant, serial HIV viral load, CD4+ T-cell count, ART history and demographic data were obtained. Genomic DNA was extracted from unsorted PBMC with a Qiagen kit on a QIAcube, with processing performed in batches of 12 samples. The immunoSEQ hsTCRB v3.0 assay was used at survey level resolution to sequence the TRB variable region. The target sequencing depth for TRB was roughly 40,000-55,000 T-cell genomes per sample. Pooled TRB libraries were sequenced on an Illumina MiSeq with a v3 150-cycle kit. In the original analysis: Analysis of repertoires was carried out in R inside a reproducible Nextflow workflow spanning QC, data transformation and analysis. LymphoSeq2, an R package for AIRR-Seq data exploration, was used to implement custom analyses. After excluding several samples that yielded fewer than 5000 total TRB sequences, 150 to 200 HIV repertoires remained for analysis. Among the 170 to 200 HIV repertoires that were kept, around 60 were collected before ART initiation and more than 120 were collected after ART initiation. Repertoires were downsampled to 5000 TRB nucleotide sequences, with summary statistics averaged over 100 downsampling iterations. TRB sequences were retained for analysis only if CDR3 regions of at least seven amino acids were present. Two measures captured diversity: a Shannon entropy-derived clonality score and the Gini coefficient. Repertoire networks linked the top 5000 CDR3 amino acid sequences whenever two sequences differed by an edit distance of one. GLIPH2 predicted antigen specificity groups and MHC restriction for TRB CDR3 amino acid sequences. To flag known CMV, EBV, HIV or tissue antigen associations, CDR3 amino acid sequences were matched against VDJdb and McPAS-TCR. Pre-ART, post-ART and control groups were compared with Wilcoxon signed-rank tests and Holm-Bonferroni correction. What TCRdb holds here is the immuneACCESS table cut down to in-frame rearrangements. Part of the clones is not present; checked against another copy, under half of the missing clones reflect an unresolved V gene, and the others are unexplained. D and trimming were read from the DNA, whereas the V and J calls and clone size are those reported in that table. The sample table shows about 27,000 clones, and more than 75% are seen once. Of the sample, more than 4% is held by the ten largest clones.

As for this clone: No cognate antigen has been identified for it. No base quality values were provided; no much bigger clone lies one nucleotide off.

The CDR3 starts with the cysteine, ends with the phenylalanine, and has 15 residues. Left in the record is the CDR3 DNA by itself, 45 bases read in frame from the first base. The germline ends are 10 bases apart after V is trimmed by 1 base and J by 0 bases. The CDR1 and CDR2 encoded by the germline V gene are SGHDN and FVKESK. The TCR was taken from a woman aged 40 to 49 with HIV. The sequencing here drew on unsorted PBMCs, taken 0.5 years after starting antiretroviral therapy. The V gene is TRBV14 and the J gene is TRBJ2-7; a weak D assignment points to TRBD2 (5 bases agree). The DNA is as follows: TGTGCCAGCAGCCAAGTAGAGGGATTCTCCTACGAGCAGTACTTC. This codes for CASSQVEGFSYEQYF.